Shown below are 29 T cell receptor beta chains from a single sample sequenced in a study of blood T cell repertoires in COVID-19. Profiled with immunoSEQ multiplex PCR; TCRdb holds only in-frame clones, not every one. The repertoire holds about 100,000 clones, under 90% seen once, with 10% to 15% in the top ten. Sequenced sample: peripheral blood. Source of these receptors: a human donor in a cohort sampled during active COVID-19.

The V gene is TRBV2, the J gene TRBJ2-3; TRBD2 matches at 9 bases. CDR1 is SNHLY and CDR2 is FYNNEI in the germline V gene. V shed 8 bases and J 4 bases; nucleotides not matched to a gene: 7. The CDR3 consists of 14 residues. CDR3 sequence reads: CASLFTSGSDTQYF. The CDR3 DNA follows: TGTGCCAGCCTCTTTACTAGCGGGTCAGATACGCAGTATTTT.

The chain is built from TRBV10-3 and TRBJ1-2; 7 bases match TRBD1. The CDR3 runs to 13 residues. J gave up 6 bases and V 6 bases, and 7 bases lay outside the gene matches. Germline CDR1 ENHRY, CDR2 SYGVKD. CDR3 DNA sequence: TGTGCCATCAGCCCCACAGGGGATAATGGCTACACCTTC. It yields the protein CAISPTGDNGYTF.

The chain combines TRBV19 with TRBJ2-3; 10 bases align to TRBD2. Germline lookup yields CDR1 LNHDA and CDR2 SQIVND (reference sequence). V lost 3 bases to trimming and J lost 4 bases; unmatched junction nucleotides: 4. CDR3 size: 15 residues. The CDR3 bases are TGTGCCAGTAGTATTCAGCGGGAGGGTGCAGATACGCAGTATTTT. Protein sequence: CASSIQREGADTQYF.

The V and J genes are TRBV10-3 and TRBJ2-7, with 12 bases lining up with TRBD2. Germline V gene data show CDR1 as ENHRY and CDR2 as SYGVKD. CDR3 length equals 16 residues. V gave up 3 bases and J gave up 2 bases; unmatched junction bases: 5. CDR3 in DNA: TGTGCCATCAGTGAAACTAGCGGGGGGTCGACCTACGAGCAGTACTTC. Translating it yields CAISETSGGSTYEQYF.

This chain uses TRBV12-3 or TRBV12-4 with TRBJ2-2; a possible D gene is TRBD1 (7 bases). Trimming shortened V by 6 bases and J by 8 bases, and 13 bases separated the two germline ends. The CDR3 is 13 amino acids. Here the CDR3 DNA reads TGTGCCAGCAGCAAACAGGGGAGGGGGGAGCTGTTTTTT. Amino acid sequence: CASSKQGRGELFF.

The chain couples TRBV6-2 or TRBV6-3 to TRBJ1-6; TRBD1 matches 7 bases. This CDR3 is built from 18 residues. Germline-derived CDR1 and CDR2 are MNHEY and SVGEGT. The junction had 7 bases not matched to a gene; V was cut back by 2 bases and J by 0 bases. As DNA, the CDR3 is TGTGCCAGCAGTTACCACACGGACAGGAGCTCCTATAATTCACCCCTCCACTTT. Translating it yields CASSYHTDRSSYNSPLHF.

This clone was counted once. The CDR3 nucleotides read TGTGCCAGCAGCATACTAGCGGGAGGGACAGAGACCCAGTACTTC. This translates into CASSILAGGTETQYF. This chain uses TRBV6-5 with TRBJ2-5; 13 bases line up with TRBD2. V trimming: 6 bases; J trimming: 4 bases; junction bases outside the gene matches: 5. CDR3 size: 15 residues. Germline CDR1 MNHEY, CDR2 SVGAGI.

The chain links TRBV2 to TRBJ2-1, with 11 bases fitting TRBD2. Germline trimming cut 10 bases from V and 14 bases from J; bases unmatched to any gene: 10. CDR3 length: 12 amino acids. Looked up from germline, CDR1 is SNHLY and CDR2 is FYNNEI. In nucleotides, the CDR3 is TGTGCCACCCATAGCGGGAGGGCAGGGGAGTTCTTC. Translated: CATHSGRAGEFF.

The CDR3 sequence: CASSSQTGNYNEQFF. Here the CDR3 DNA reads TGTGCCAGCAGCTCCCAGACGGGAAACTACAATGAGCAGTTCTTC. V usage is TRBV11-2 and J usage is TRBJ2-1; possibly TRBD2 for D (5 bases). V lost 4 bases, J lost 3 bases, and 13 bases lay in between. From germline, CDR1 is SGHAT and CDR2 FQNNGV. This CDR3 contains 15 residues.

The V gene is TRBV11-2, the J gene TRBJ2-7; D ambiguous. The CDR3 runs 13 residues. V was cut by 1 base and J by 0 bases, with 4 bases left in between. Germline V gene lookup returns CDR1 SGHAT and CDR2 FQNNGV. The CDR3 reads CASSLATSYEQYF. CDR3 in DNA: TGTGCCAGCAGCTTAGCTACCTCCTACGAGCAGTACTTC.

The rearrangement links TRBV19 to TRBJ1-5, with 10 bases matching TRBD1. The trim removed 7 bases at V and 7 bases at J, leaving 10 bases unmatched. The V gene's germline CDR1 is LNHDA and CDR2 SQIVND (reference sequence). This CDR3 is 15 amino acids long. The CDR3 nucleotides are TGTGCCAGTACCGTGACAGGGGGCGCGGGACAGCCCCAGCATTTT. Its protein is CASTVTGGAGQPQHF. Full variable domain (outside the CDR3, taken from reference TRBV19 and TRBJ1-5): DGGITQSPKYLFRKEGQNVTLSCEQNLNHDAMYWYRQDPGQGLRLIYYSQIVNDFQKGDIAEGYSVSREKKESFPLTVTSAQKNPTAFYLCASTVTGGAGQPQHFGDGTRLSIL.

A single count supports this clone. CDR3 region: CASSFARTNEKLFF. Written as DNA, the CDR3 is TGTGCCAGCAGCTTCGCCCGGACTAATGAAAAACTGTTTTTT. This sequence joins TRBV11-2 and TRBJ1-4; D call uncertain. The CDR3 extends over 14 amino acids. V lost 3 bases and J lost 2, with 7 bases in between. From germline, CDR1 is SGHAT and CDR2 FQNNGV.

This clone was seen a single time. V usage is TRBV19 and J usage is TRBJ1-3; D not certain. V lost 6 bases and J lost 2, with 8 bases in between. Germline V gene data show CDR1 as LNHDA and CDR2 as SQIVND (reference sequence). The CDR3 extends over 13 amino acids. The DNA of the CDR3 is TGTGCCAGTAGGAGCTTCGCTGGAAACACCATATATTTT. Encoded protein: CASRSFAGNTIYF.

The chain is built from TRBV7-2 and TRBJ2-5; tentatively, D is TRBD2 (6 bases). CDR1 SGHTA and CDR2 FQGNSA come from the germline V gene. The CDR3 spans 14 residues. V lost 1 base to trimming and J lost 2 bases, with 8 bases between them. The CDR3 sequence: CASSLDRGQETQYF. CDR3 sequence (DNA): TGTGCCAGCAGCTTAGATCGGGGGCAAGAGACCCAGTACTTC. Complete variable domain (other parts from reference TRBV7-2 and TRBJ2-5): GAGVSQSPSNKVTEKGKDVELRCDPISGHTALYWYRQSLGQGLEFLIYFQGNSAPDKSGLPSDRFSAERTGGSVSTLTIQRTQQEDSAVYLCASSLDRGQETQYFGPGTRLLVL.

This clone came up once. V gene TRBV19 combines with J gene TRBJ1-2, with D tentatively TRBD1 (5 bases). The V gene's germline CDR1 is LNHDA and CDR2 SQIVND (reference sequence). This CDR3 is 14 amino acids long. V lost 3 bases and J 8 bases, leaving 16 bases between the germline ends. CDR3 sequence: CASSMDAGQVGYTF. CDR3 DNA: TGTGCCAGTAGTATGGACGCCGGACAAGTAGGCTACACCTTC.

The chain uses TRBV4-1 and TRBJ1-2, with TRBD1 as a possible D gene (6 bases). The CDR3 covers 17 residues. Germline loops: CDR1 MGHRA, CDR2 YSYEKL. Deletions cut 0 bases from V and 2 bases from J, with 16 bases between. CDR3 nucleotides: TGCGCCAGCAGCCAAGAAGACCGGGACAACGAAAACTATGGCTACACCTTC. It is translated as CASSQEDRDNENYGYTF.

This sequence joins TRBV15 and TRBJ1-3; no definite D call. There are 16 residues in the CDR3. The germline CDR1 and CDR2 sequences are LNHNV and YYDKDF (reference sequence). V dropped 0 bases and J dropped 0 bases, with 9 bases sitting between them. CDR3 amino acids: CATSREISVSGNTIYF. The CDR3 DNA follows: TGTGCCACCAGCAGAGAGATTTCGGTCTCTGGAAACACCATATATTTT.

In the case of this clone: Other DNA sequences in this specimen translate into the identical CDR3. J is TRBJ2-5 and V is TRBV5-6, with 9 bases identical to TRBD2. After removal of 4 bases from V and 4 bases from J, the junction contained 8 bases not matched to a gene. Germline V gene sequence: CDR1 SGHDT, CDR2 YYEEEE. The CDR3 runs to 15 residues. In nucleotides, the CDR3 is TGTGCCAGCAGCCCTCGCGCGGGGGGGCGAGAGACCCAGTACTTC. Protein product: CASSPRAGGRETQYF.

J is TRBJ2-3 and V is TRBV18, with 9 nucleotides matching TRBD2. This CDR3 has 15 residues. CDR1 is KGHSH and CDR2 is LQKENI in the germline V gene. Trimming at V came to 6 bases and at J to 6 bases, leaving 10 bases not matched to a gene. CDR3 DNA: TGTGCCAGCTCCCCGTCAAGCGGGGGGAGGGATACGCAGTATTTT. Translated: CASSPSSGGRDTQYF.

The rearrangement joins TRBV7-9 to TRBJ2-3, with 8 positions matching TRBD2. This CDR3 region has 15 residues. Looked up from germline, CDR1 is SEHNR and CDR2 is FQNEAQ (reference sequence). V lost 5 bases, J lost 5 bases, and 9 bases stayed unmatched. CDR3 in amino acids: CASSAGLVMVDTQYF. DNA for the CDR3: TGTGCCAGCAGCGCGGGACTAGTCATGGTAGATACGCAGTATTTT.

Here the CDR3 DNA reads TGTGCCAGCAGCCAGGACAGTACTAATGAAAAACTGTTTTTT. Encoded protein: CASSQDSTNEKLFF. The rearrangement uses TRBV9 and TRBJ1-4, with TRBD1 as a possible D gene (6 bases). Per germline, CDR1 SGDLS and CDR2 YYNGEE. The CDR3 spans 14 residues. The V end was cut by 4 bases, the J end by 2 bases, with 9 bases between.

CDR3 sequence: CASRPSDRVYGQPQHF. DNA for the CDR3: TGTGCCAGCAGACCCTCGGACAGGGTGTATGGTCAGCCCCAGCATTTT. This chain links TRBV6-6 with TRBJ1-5; 8 bases are a match to TRBD1. The CDR3 spans 16 residues. J was trimmed by 6 bases and V by 6 bases; bases with no gene match: 13. Germline assignment: CDR1 MNHNY and CDR2 SVGAGI (reference sequence).

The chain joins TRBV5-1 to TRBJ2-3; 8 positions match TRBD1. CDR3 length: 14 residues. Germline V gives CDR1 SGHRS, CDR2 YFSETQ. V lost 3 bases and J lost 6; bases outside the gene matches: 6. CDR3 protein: CASSSGQAFDTQYF. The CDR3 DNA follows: TGCGCCAGCAGCTCGGGACAGGCTTTTGATACGCAGTATTTT.

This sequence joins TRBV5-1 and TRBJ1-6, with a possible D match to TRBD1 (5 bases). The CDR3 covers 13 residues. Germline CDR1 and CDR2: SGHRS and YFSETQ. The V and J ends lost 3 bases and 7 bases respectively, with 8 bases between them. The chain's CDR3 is CASSSGGNSPLHF. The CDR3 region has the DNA TGCGCCAGCAGCTCTGGGGGGAATTCACCCCTCCACTTT. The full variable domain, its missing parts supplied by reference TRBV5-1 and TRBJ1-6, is KAGVTQTPRYLIKTRGQQVTLSCSPISGHRSVSWYQQTPGQGLQFLFEYFSETQRNKGNFPGRFSGRQFSNSRSEMNVSTLELGDSALYLCASSSGGNSPLHFGNGTRLTVT.

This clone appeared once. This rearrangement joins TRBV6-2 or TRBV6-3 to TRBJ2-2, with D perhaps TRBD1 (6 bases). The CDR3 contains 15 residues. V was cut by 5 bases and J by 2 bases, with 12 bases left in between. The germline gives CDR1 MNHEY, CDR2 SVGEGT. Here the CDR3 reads CASSPRGFNTGELFF. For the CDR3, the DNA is TGTGCCAGCAGTCCCAGGGGCTTTAACACCGGGGAGCTGTTTTTT.

The CDR3 loop reads CASSKLTGGIYEQYF. CDR3 nucleotides: TGTGCCAGCAGTAAACTAACAGGGGGGATTTACGAGCAGTACTTC. The chain joins TRBV6-5 to TRBJ2-7, with 8 bases lining up with TRBD1. The germline V gene has CDR1 MNHEY and CDR2 SVGAGI. V lost 5 bases to trimming and J lost 4 bases; unmatched junction nucleotides: 10. The CDR3 loop spans 15 amino acids.

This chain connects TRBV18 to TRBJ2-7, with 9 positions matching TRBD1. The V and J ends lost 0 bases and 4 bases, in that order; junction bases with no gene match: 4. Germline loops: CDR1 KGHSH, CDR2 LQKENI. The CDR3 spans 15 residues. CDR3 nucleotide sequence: TGTGCCAGCTCACCACCCCCGGGACAGGGTTACGAGCAGTACTTC. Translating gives CASSPPPGQGYEQYF. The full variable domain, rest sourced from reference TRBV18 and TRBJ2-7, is NAGVMQNPRHLVRRRGQEARLRCSPMKGHSHVYWYRQLPEEGLKFMVYLQKENIIDESGMPKERFSAEFPKEGPSILRIQQVVRGDSAAYFCASSPPPGQGYEQYFGPGTRLTVT.

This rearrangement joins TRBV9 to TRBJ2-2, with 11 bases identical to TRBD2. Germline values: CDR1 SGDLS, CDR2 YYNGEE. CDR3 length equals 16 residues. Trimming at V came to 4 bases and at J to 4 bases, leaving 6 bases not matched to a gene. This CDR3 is CASSPIAGGPTGELFF. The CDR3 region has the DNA TGTGCCAGCAGCCCGATAGCGGGGGGGCCCACCGGGGAGCTGTTTTTT.

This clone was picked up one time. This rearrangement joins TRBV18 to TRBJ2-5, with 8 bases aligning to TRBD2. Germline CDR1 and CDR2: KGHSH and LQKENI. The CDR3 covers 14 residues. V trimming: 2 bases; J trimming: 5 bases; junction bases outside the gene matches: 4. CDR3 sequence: CASSPFSGEETQYF. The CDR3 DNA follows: TGTGCCAGCTCACCATTTAGCGGGGAGGAGACCCAGTACTTC.